This TCR beta chain was captured in a study of PD-1 blockade in classical Hodgkin lymphoma. Study results and caveats: Patients who began taking nivolumab under 1 year after ASCT were left out. Unlike CD8+ TCR diversity, which did not rise significantly by C4D1, CD4+ TCR diversity did. Newly diagnosed patients had baseline TCR diversity that was reportedly lower than that of healthy donors.

No patient escaped relapse after autologous stem cell transplantation, and brentuximab vedotin exposure varied. On this clone itself: Its target is not known.

Clones were read by immunoSEQ multiplex PCR, and TCRdb kept only the in-frame ones, dropping some. Seen here are some 43,000 clones, around 83% observed once, and the top ten hold 5.5%. The receptor comes from a human donor with classical Hodgkin lymphoma. Sequencing was performed on peripheral blood mononuclear cells (PBMCs), taken before the second cycle of nivolumab.

Here the CDR3 reads CAVTGRAYEQYF. CDR3 DNA sequence: TGTGCCGTGACAGGGAGGGCCTACGAGCAGTACTTC. The V and J genes are TRBV28 and TRBJ2-7; either TRBD1 or TRBD2 may supply D (7 bases each). Germline-derived CDR1 and CDR2 are MDHEN and SYDVKM. Trimming shortened V by 11 bases and J by 2 bases, and 13 bases separated the two germline ends. CDR3 size: 12 residues.